This TCR beta chain was captured in a study of a mutant IDH1 vaccine in newly diagnosed glioma. Study overall: Patients came in for eight vaccinations, in weeks 1, 3, 5, 7, 11, 15, 19 and 23. Patients had received radiotherapy, temozolomide, or both previously, most receiving both.

Clones were sequenced by immunoSEQ multiplex PCR, and TCRdb holds only the in-frame ones, with some missing. The sample carries tens of thousands of clones, approximately 85% recorded once. The CDR3 is 15 amino acids. The germline V gene has CDR1 MNHEY and CDR2 SVGAGI. The germline V and J ends were trimmed by 4 bases and 6 bases, with 16 bases remaining between them. Study-wide points: Patients showed vaccine-induced immune responses at a rate of roughly 93%.

As for this clone: What it binds is not known.

Specified time point: week 5, during vaccination. Mutant IDH1 20-mer peptide, at 300 ug, made up each vaccine dose, with topical imiquimod. This receptor was obtained from a man in his forties with glioma. The genes are TRBV6-5 and TRBJ1-5; perhaps TRBD1 as D (5 bases). The sequencing here drew on PBMCs, taken from a glioma patient whose treatment included an IDH1 peptide vaccine. The CDR3 here is CASSSRPWGGQPQHF. The CDR3 bases are TGTGCCAGCAGTTCCCGACCCTGGGGGGGTCAGCCCCAGCATTTT.